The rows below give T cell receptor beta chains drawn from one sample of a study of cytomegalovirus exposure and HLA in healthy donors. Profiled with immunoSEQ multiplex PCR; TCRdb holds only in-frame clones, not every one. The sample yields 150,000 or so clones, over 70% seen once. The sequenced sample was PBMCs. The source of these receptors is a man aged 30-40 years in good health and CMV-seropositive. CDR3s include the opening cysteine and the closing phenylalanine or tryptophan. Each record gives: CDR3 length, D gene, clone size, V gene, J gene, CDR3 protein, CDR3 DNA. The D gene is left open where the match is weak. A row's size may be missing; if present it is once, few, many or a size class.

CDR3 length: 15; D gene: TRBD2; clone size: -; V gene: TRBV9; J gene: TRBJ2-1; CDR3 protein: CASSVDSGVYNEQFF; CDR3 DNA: TGTGCCAGCAGCGTAGACAGCGGGGTCTACAATGAGCAGTTCTTC
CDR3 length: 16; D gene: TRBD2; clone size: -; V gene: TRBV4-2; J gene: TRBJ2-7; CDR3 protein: CASSPGLAGDVYEQYF; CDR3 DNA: TGTGCCAGCAGCCCGGGACTAGCGGGAGATGTATACGAGCAGTACTTC
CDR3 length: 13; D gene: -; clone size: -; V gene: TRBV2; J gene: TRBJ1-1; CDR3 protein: CASSEEPITEAFF; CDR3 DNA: TGTGCCAGCAGTGAAGAGCCAATCACTGAAGCTTTCTTT
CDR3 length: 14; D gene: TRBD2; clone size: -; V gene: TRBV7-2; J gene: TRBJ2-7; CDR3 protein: CASSPLAGTYEQYF; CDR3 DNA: TGTGCCAGCAGCCCTCTAGCGGGAACCTACGAGCAGTACTTC
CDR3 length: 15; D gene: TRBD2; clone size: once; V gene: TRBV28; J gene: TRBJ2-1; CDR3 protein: CASSNSGSVNNEQFF; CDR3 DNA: TGTGCCAGCAGTAATAGCGGGAGTGTTAACAATGAGCAGTTCTTC
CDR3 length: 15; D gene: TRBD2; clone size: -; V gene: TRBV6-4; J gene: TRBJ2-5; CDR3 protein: CASSDPRLATHRRDF; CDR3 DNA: TGTGCCAGCAGTGACCCAAGACTAGCGACCCACCGTAGGGACTTC
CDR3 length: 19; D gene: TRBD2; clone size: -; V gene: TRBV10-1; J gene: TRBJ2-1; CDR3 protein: CASSGLRTSGTDSYNEQFF; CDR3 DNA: TGCGCCAGCAGTGGGCTTAGGACTAGCGGGACGGACTCCTACAATGAGCAGTTCTTC
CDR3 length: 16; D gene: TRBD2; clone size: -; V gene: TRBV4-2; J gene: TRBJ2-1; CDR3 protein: CASSPVRGLEGNEQFF; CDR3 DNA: TGTGCCAGCAGCCCCGTTAGGGGACTAGAGGGCAATGAGCAGTTCTTC
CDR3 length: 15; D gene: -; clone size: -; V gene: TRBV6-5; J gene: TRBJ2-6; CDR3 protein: CASSYGGAEANVLTF; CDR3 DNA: TGTGCCAGCAGTTACGGGGGGGCCGAGGCCAACGTCCTGACTTTC
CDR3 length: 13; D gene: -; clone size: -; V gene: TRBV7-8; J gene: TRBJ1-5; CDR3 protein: CASRPGVNQPQHF; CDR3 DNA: TGTGCCAGCAGACCGGGGGTGAATCAGCCCCAGCATTTT
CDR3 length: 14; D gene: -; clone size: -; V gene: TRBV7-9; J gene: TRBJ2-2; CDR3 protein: CASSKQGNTGELFF; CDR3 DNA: TGTGCCAGCAGCAAACAGGGGAACACCGGGGAGCTGTTTTTT
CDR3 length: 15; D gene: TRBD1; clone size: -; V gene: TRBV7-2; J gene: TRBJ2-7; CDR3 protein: CASSPQTGGAYEQYF; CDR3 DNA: TGTGCCAGCAGCCCCCAGACAGGGGGGGCCTACGAGCAGTACTTC
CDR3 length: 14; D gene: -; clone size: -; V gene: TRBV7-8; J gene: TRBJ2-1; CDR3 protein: CASSLGDFHNEQFF; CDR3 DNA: TGTGCCAGCAGCTTAGGGGACTTTCACAACGAGCAGTTCTTC
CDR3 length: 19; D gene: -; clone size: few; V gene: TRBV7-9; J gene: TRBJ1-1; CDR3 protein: CASSLVAMVGRQMNTEAFF; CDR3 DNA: TGTGCCAGCAGCTTAGTGGCAATGGTGGGGAGACAAATGAACACTGAAGCTTTCTTT
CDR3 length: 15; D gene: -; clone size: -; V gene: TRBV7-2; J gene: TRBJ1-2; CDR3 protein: CASSLDRPPNYGYTF; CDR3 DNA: TGTGCCAGCAGCTTAGACAGGCCCCCTAACTATGGCTACACCTTC
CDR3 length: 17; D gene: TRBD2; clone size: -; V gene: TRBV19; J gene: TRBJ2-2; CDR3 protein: CASSIRRGGLSTGELFF; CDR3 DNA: TGTGCCAGTAGTATCAGGCGGGGAGGGTTGTCGACCGGGGAGCTGTTTTTT
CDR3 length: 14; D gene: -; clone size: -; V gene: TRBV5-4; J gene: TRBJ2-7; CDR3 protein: CASRPGRGGGEQYF; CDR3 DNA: TGTGCCAGCAGGCCGGGTCGTGGGGGCGGTGAGCAGTACTTC
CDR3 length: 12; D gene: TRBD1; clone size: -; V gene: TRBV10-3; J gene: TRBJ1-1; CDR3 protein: CASNRGDTEAFF; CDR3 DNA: TGTGCCAGCAACAGGGGAGACACTGAAGCTTTCTTT
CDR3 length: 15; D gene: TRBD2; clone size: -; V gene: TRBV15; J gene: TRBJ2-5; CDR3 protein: CATSRGGAAEETQYF; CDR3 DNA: TGTGCCACCAGCAGGGGAGGGGCTGCGGAAGAGACCCAGTACTTC
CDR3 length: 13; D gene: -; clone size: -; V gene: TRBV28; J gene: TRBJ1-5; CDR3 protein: CASLEGGDQPQHF; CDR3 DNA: TGTGCCAGCCTAGAGGGAGGTGATCAGCCCCAGCATTTT
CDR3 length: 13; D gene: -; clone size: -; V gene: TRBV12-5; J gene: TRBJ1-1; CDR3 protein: CASGQSYNTEAFF; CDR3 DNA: TGTGCTAGTGGACAGTCGTATAACACTGAAGCTTTCTTT
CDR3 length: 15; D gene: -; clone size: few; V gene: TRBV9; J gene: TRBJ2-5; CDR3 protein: CASSVGQVTGETQYF; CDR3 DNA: TGTGCCAGCAGCGTAGGACAGGTAACGGGGGAGACCCAGTACTTC
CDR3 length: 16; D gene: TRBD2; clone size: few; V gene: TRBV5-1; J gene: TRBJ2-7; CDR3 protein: CASSPWTSGSHDEQYF; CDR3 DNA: TGCGCCAGCAGCCCTTGGACTAGCGGGAGTCACGACGAGCAGTACTTC
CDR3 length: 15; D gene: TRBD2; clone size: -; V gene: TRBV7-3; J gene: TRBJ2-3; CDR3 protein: CASSLNAGEGDTQYF; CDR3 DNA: TGTGCCAGCAGCTTGAACGCGGGAGAAGGGGATACGCAGTATTTT